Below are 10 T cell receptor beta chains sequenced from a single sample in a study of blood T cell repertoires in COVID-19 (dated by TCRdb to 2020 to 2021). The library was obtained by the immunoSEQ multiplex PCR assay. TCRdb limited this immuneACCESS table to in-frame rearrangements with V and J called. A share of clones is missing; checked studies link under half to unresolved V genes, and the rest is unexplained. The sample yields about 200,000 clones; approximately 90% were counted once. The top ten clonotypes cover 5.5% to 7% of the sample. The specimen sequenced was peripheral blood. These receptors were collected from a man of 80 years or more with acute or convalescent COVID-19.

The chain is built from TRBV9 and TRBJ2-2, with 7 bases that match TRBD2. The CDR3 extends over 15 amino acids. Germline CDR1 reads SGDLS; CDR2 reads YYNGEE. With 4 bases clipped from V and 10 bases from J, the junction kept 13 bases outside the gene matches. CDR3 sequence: CASSPRLATPAELFF. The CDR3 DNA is TGTGCCAGCAGCCCACGACTAGCAACACCGGCGGAGCTGTTTTTT.

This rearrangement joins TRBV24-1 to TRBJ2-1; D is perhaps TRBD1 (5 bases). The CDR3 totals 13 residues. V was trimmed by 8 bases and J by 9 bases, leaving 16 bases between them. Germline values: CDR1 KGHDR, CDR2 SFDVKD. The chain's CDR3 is CATTSAGSPEQFF. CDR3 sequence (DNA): TGTGCCACCACCTCCGCAGGGTCCCCTGAGCAGTTCTTC.

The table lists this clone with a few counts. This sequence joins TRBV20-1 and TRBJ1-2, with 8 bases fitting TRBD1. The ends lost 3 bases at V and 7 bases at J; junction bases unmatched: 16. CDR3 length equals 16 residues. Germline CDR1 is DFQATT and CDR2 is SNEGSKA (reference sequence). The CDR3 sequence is CSASSPGTGGSFGYTF. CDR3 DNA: TGCAGTGCTAGTTCCCCGGGAACAGGGGGGAGTTTTGGCTACACCTTC.

The CDR3 DNA reads TGTGCCAGCAGCCCGCAGGATACTGGAAACACCATATATTTT. Translation gives CASSPQDTGNTIYF. The chain joins TRBV9 to TRBJ1-3, with unresolved D. Between the trimmed V and J ends, which lost 4 bases and 2 bases, there was a span of 10 bases. The CDR3 has 14 residues. The germline CDR1 and CDR2 sequences are SGDLS and YYNGEE.

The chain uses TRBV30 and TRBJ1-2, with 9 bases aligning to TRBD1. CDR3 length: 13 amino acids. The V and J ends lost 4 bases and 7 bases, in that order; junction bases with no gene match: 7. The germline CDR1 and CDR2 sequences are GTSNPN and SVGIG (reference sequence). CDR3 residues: CAWKTQGAPGYTF. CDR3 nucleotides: TGTGCCTGGAAAACACAGGGGGCGCCTGGCTACACCTTC.

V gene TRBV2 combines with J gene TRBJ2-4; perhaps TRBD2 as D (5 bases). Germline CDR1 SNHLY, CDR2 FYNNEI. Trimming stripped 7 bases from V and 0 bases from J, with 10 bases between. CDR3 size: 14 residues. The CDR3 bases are TGTGCCAGCACGAGGGATCTAGCCAAAAACATTCAGTACTTC. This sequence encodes CASTRDLAKNIQYF.

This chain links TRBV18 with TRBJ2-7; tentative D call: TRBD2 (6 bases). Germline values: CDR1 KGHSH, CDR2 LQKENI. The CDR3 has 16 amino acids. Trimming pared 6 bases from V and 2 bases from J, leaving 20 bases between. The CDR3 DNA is TGTGCCAGCTCCGCCCTACCGGGTCCGGGGGCCTACGAGCAGTACTTC. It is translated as CASSALPGPGAYEQYF.

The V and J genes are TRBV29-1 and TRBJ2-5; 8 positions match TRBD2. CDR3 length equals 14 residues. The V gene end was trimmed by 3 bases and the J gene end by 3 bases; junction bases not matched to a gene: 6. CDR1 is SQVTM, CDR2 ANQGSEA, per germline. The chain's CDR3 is CSVDRGLGEETQYF. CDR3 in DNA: TGCAGCGTTGACCGGGGACTAGGAGAAGAGACCCAGTACTTC.

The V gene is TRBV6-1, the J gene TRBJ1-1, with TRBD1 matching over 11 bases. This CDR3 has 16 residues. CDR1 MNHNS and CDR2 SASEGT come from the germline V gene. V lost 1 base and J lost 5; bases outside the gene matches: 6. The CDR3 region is CASSEGTGGAATEAFF. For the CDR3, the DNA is TGTGCCAGCAGTGAAGGGACAGGGGGCGCCGCGACTGAAGCTTTCTTT.

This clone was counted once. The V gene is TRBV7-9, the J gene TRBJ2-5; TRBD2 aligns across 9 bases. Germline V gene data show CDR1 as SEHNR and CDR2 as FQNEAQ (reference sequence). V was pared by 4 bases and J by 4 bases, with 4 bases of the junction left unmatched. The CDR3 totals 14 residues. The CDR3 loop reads CASSSAGGRETQYF. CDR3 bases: TGTGCCAGCAGCTCGGCGGGGGGGCGAGAGACCCAGTACTTC.